A selection of T cell receptor beta chains follows, all from one sample in a study of cytomegalovirus exposure and HLA in healthy donors. Profiling relied on immunoSEQ multiplex PCR, and the TCRdb table lists in-frame clones only, not all of them. The sample lists some 69,000 clones, 96% seen once, with 4.5% to 5% in the top ten. Material for sequencing was PBMCs. Receptor source: a woman younger than 30 in good health and CMV-seropositive. CDR3s include the opening cysteine and the closing phenylalanine or tryptophan. The order of the fields is CDR3 DNA, CDR3 protein, clone size, J gene, D gene, V gene. A D gene is named only where the DNA matches it firmly. Clone size is shown for a subset of rows, as once, few, many or a class of expanded clone.

DNA: TGCGCCAGCAGCCGGGACAGACAGGGAAGGGAGCAGTACTTC; CDR3: CASSRDRQGREQYF; size: -; J: TRBJ2-7; D: TRBD1; V: TRBV4-3
DNA: TGTGCCAGCAGCTTAGCCCCGACAGGATTGAACACTGAAGCTTTCTTT; CDR3: CASSLAPTGLNTEAFF; size: -; J: TRBJ1-1; D: -; V: TRBV11-3
DNA: TGTGCCAGCTCACCACCGGGGACAGATCAGCCCCAGCATTTT; CDR3: CASSPPGTDQPQHF; size: once; J: TRBJ1-5; D: TRBD1; V: TRBV18
DNA: TGTGCCAGCAGCTTAGGAGGCACAGGGCGGTACTTC; CDR3: CASSLGGTGRYF; size: -; J: TRBJ2-7; D: -; V: TRBV7-8
DNA: TGTGCCAGCGGGCTAGCGGGAGCCGCGGGGGATGAGCAGTTCTTC; CDR3: CASGLAGAAGDEQFF; size: -; J: TRBJ2-1; D: TRBD2; V: TRBV7-2
DNA: TGTGCCAGCAGCTATAGGGCTTCGGGGACAGGGATGAACTATGGCTACACCTTC; CDR3: CASSYRASGTGMNYGYTF; size: -; J: TRBJ1-2; D: TRBD1; V: TRBV7-9
DNA: TGTGCCAGTAGTATAGGCCAGGGGGTCCAAGAGACCCAGTACTTC; CDR3: CASSIGQGVQETQYF; size: -; J: TRBJ2-5; D: TRBD1; V: TRBV19
DNA: TGTGCCAGCAGCTCCTCCTCCTACGAGCAGTACTTC; CDR3: CASSSSSYEQYF; size: -; J: TRBJ2-7; D: -; V: TRBV7-2
DNA: TGTGCCAGCAGTGTCCAGAAACTAGCGGTAAGCTCCTACGAGCAGTACTTC; CDR3: CASSVQKLAVSSYEQYF; size: -; J: TRBJ2-7; D: TRBD2; V: TRBV28
DNA: TGTGCCAGCAGCACCGGGTGGGGGCATGAGCAGTTCTTC; CDR3: CASSTGWGHEQFF; size: -; J: TRBJ2-1; D: -; V: TRBV5-4
DNA: TGCAGCGTTGATATTCGGGAGCCAAGCAATGAGCAGTTCTTC; CDR3: CSVDIREPSNEQFF; size: -; J: TRBJ2-1; D: -; V: TRBV29-1
DNA: TGCGCCAGCAGCCAATCCCTGGGGGGGGCTTCCGGAAACACCATATATTTT; CDR3: CASSQSLGGASGNTIYF; size: once; J: TRBJ1-3; D: -; V: TRBV4-3
DNA: TGTGCCAGCTCTACAGGGGTTCTGAACAATGAGCAGTTCTTC; CDR3: CASSTGVLNNEQFF; size: once; J: TRBJ2-1; D: TRBD1; V: TRBV18
DNA: TGTGCCTGGGGGGAGGGCAGGGGGCTGATTGCGGATACGCAGTATTTT; CDR3: CAWGEGRGLIADTQYF; size: -; J: TRBJ2-3; D: -; V: TRBV30
DNA: TGTGCCAGCAGCGTAGACAGGAACACTGAAGCTTTCTTT; CDR3: CASSVDRNTEAFF; size: once; J: TRBJ1-1; D: -; V: TRBV9
DNA: TGTGCCAGCAGCGTAGGAGTGGGAGTAGGCACAGATACGCAGTATTTT; CDR3: CASSVGVGVGTDTQYF; size: -; J: TRBJ2-3; D: -; V: TRBV9
DNA: TGTGCCAGCAGAACTCACCAGGGGGAAAGCAATCAGCCCCAGCATTTT; CDR3: CASRTHQGESNQPQHF; size: -; J: TRBJ1-5; D: TRBD1; V: TRBV19
DNA: TGCGCCAGCAGCCAACCCCTAGCGGGCGAGGGGTACGAGCAGTACTTC; CDR3: CASSQPLAGEGYEQYF; size: -; J: TRBJ2-7; D: TRBD2; V: TRBV4-1
DNA: TGTGCCAGCAGTTACTCGAGTCCGGATGAGCAGTTCTTC; CDR3: CASSYSSPDEQFF; size: -; J: TRBJ2-1; D: -; V: TRBV6-5
DNA: TGCGCCAGCGGATTGAGCCTGGCGGCCAATTCGCCCCAGCATTTT; CDR3: CASGLSLAANSPQHF; size: -; J: TRBJ1-5; D: -; V: TRBV4-1
DNA: TGTGCCAGCAGTTACCAACAGGCCACTGAAGCTTTCTTT; CDR3: CASSYQQATEAFF; size: -; J: TRBJ1-1; D: -; V: TRBV28
DNA: TGTGCCAGCAGCTCCTCCGGGGCTAGCGGGAACAATGAGCAGTTCTTC; CDR3: CASSSSGASGNNEQFF; size: once; J: TRBJ2-1; D: TRBD2; V: TRBV7-6
DNA: TGCGCCAGCAGCCAAGAAGCCCAGACAGGGGTCGCGGGAGGCTACACCTTC; CDR3: CASSQEAQTGVAGGYTF; size: -; J: TRBJ1-2; D: TRBD1; V: TRBV4-3
DNA: TGTGCCAGCAGAGAGAGGCGCGACTATGGCTACACCTTC; CDR3: CASRERRDYGYTF; size: -; J: TRBJ1-2; D: -; V: TRBV6-6
DNA: TGTGCCAGCAGTTCCGGACAGGCGGTATCCTCTGGAAACACCATATATTTT; CDR3: CASSSGQAVSSGNTIYF; size: -; J: TRBJ1-3; D: TRBD1; V: TRBV28
DNA: TGTGCCAGCAGTTTTGCGGCCCGGGATGGCTACACCTTC; CDR3: CASSFAARDGYTF; size: -; J: TRBJ1-2; D: -; V: TRBV27
DNA: TGCAGCGTTGACAGGGGGCCCAACAATGAGCAGTTCTTC; CDR3: CSVDRGPNNEQFF; size: -; J: TRBJ2-1; D: TRBD1; V: TRBV29-1
DNA: TGCGCCAGCAGCCAAGGTGTGACAGGGGCCACTGAAGCTTTCTTT; CDR3: CASSQGVTGATEAFF; size: -; J: TRBJ1-1; D: TRBD1; V: TRBV4-1
DNA: TGTGCCAGCAGCTTGAGAGCGGGAGGGGGGTCCTACGAGCAGTACTTC; CDR3: CASSLRAGGGSYEQYF; size: -; J: TRBJ2-7; D: TRBD2; V: TRBV5-6
DNA: TGTGCCAGCAGCCCAAGGGGGATGGACTATGGCTACACCTTC; CDR3: CASSPRGMDYGYTF; size: -; J: TRBJ1-2; D: -; V: TRBV14
DNA: TGCGCCAGCAGTCTGCCCCCAGGACAGGGCGACCAGAGATACTACGAGCAGTACTTC; CDR3: CASSLPPGQGDQRYYEQYF; size: -; J: TRBJ2-7; D: TRBD1; V: TRBV23-1
DNA: TGTGCCAGCACTTCACCCTCTGACAGGCGCGGAGCTTTCTTT; CDR3: CASTSPSDRRGAFF; size: -; J: TRBJ1-1; D: -; V: TRBV6-5
DNA: TGTGCCACCATGCTAGCGGGAAGAGGGGAGCTGTTTTTT; CDR3: CATMLAGRGELFF; size: -; J: TRBJ2-2; D: TRBD2; V: TRBV6-5
DNA: TGTGCCACCGGGACTAGCGGGAGGGCAGATACGCAGTATTTT; CDR3: CATGTSGRADTQYF; size: -; J: TRBJ2-3; D: TRBD2; V: TRBV28
DNA: TGTGCCAGCAGCTTGGAGGGGGCCAACGACGAGCAGTACTTC; CDR3: CASSLEGANDEQYF; size: -; J: TRBJ2-7; D: TRBD1; V: TRBV5-4